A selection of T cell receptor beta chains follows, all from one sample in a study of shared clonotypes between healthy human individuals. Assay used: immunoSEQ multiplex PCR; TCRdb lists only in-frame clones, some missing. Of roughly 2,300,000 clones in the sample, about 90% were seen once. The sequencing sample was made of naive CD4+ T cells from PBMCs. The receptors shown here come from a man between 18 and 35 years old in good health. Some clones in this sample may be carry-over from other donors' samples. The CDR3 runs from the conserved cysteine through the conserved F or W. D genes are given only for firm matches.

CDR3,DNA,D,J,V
CASNRLAGAEEQYF,TGTGCCAGCAATCGTCTAGCGGGAGCAGAGGAGCAGTACTTC,TRBD2,TRBJ2-7,TRBV7-2
CASSETDHNEQFF,TGCGCCAGCAGCGAGACTGATCATAATGAGCAGTTCTTC,-,TRBJ2-1,TRBV5-1
CASSADRGPMNTEAFF,TGTGCCAGCAGTGCAGACAGGGGGCCGATGAACACTGAAGCTTTCTTT,TRBD1,TRBJ1-1,TRBV27
CASSPDREAEKLFF,TGTGCCAGCTCACCCGACAGGGAGGCTGAAAAACTGTTTTTT,TRBD1,TRBJ1-4,TRBV18
CASSLVVPGNTIYF,TGTGCCAGCAGCTTAGTGGTCCCGGGAAACACCATATATTTT,-,TRBJ1-3,TRBV11-2
CAISSGRVRSYNSPLHF,TGTGCCATCAGCTCCGGTAGGGTGAGGTCCTATAATTCACCCCTCCACTTT,-,TRBJ1-6,TRBV10-3
CAWSAAGGGETQYF,TGTGCCTGGAGTGCCGCGGGGGGAGGAGAGACCCAGTACTTC,TRBD2,TRBJ2-5,TRBV30
CASSLQAGQHTEAFF,TGTGCCAGCAGCCTCCAGGCGGGGCAGCACACTGAAGCTTTCTTT,-,TRBJ1-1,TRBV7-6
CASSLTSGSQETQYF,TGTGCCAGCAGCTTGACTAGCGGGAGTCAAGAGACCCAGTACTTC,TRBD2,TRBJ2-5,TRBV7-3
CASSQASPQSKLAGGQETQYF,TGCGCCAGCAGCCAAGCGTCCCCCCAAAGCAAACTAGCGGGAGGACAAGAGACCCAGTACTTC,TRBD2,TRBJ2-5,TRBV4-1
CASSIGTGTDTQYF,TGTGCCAGCAGTATCGGGACAGGCACAGATACGCAGTATTTT,TRBD1,TRBJ2-3,TRBV6-6